Listed below are T cell receptor beta chains from one sample, sequenced in a study of blood T cell repertoires in COVID-19. Assay used: immunoSEQ multiplex PCR; TCRdb lists only in-frame clones, some missing. The data contain 35,000 to 50,000 clones, approximately 90% of them seen just once; the ten biggest clones take up 15% to 17%. Input material: peripheral blood. Receptors were obtained from a man in his 70s with active COVID-19. Both conserved end residues are part of each CDR3. The D gene is left open where the match is weak. Rows give clone size only sometimes, using once, few, many, or a class for an expanded clone.

D	V	J	size	CDR3	DNA
-	TRBV11-2	TRBJ2-7	-	CASSLDWQGYEQYF	TGTGCCAGCAGCTTAGATTGGCAGGGCTACGAGCAGTACTTC
TRBD1	TRBV3-1/TRBV3-2	TRBJ2-3	once	CASSPNNGQGATDTQYF	TGTGCCAGCAGCCCCAATAACGGACAGGGGGCCACAGATACGCAGTATTTT
-	TRBV27	TRBJ1-3	-	CASSSGSGNTIYF	TGTGCCAGCAGTTCAGGGTCTGGAAACACCATATATTTT
-	TRBV3-1/TRBV3-2	TRBJ1-3	-	CASSQGQAAIYF	TGTGCCAGCAGCCAAGGACAGGCGGCCATATATTTT
-	TRBV11-1	TRBJ2-3	-	CASSFGDTQYF	TGTGCCAGCAGCTTCGGGGATACGCAGTATTTT
-	TRBV7-9	TRBJ2-1	-	CASSYPGQLSSKDNEQFF	TGTGCCAGCAGCTACCCCGGACAGCTCTCTAGTAAAGACAATGAGCAGTTCTTC
-	TRBV7-2	TRBJ1-2	-	CASSLGQNINYGYTF	TGTGCCAGCAGCTTAGGGCAAAACATTAACTATGGCTACACCTTC
TRBD2	TRBV6-5	TRBJ2-2	-	CASSSPGTSGTGELFF	TGTGCCAGCAGTTCGCCCGGGACTAGTGGGACCGGGGAGCTGTTTTTT
-	TRBV7-2	TRBJ2-5	-	CASSKGDTQETQYF	TGTGCCAGCAGCAAGGGGGACACCCAAGAGACCCAGTACTTC
-	TRBV29-1	TRBJ2-1	-	CSVEEKGQWHGSSYNEQFF	TGCAGCGTTGAAGAAAAAGGACAGTGGCATGGAAGCTCCTACAATGAGCAGTTCTTC
TRBD1	TRBV4-1	TRBJ1-5	-	CASSPIERQGTGQPQHF	TGCGCCAGCAGCCCAATAGAAAGACAGGGGACGGGGCAGCCCCAGCATTTT
-	TRBV4-2	TRBJ2-5	-	CASSQDVAGPRVTQYF	TGTGCCAGCAGCCAAGATGTCGCAGGGCCTCGAGTGACCCAGTACTTC
-	TRBV7-9	TRBJ1-1	-	CASRLLGQNTEAFF	TGTGCCAGCAGGCTACTGGGACAGAACACTGAAGCTTTCTTT
-	TRBV7-6	TRBJ1-5	-	CASSSHIKQGCDQPQHF	TGTGCCAGCAGCTCCCACATAAAACAGGGTTGCGATCAGCCCCAGCATTTT
-	TRBV6-2/TRBV6-3	TRBJ1-4	-	CASSSPPGQRNEKLFF	TGTGCCAGCAGTTCTCCACCCGGACAGAGGAATGAAAAACTGTTTTTT
TRBD1	TRBV27	TRBJ2-1	-	CATVGQGRTNEQFF	TGTGCCACCGTGGGACAGGGGAGGACCAATGAGCAGTTCTTC
TRBD1	TRBV12-5	TRBJ2-5	-	CASGRWTGWQETQYF	TGTGCTAGTGGTCGATGGACAGGGTGGCAAGAGACCCAGTACTTC
TRBD2	TRBV4-2	TRBJ2-7	-	CASSQDTSGSYEQYF	TGTGCCAGCAGCCAAGACACTAGCGGATCCTACGAGCAGTACTTC
-	TRBV6-6	TRBJ1-4	-	CAIAGGTNEKLFF	TGTGCCATCGCTGGGGGGACTAATGAAAAACTGTTTTTT
-	TRBV2	TRBJ1-2	-	CASSRTELSSGYTF	TGTGCCAGCAGTAGGACAGAACTAAGCTCTGGCTACACCTTC
TRBD2	TRBV3-1/TRBV3-2	TRBJ2-3	-	CASSRSLSGGTDTQYF	TGTGCCAGCAGCCGGTCACTGAGCGGGGGCACAGATACGCAGTATTTT
TRBD1	TRBV2	TRBJ1-3	-	CASSEERQGGNTIYF	TGTGCCAGCAGTGAAGAGAGACAGGGAGGAAACACCATATATTTT
TRBD1	TRBV27	TRBJ1-6	few	CASSLLGQGVWDSPLHF	TGTGCCAGCAGTTTACTCGGACAGGGTGTCTGGGATTCACCCCTCCACTTT
-	TRBV6-5	TRBJ2-5	-	CASDRLQETQYF	TGTGCCAGCGACAGGTTGCAAGAGACCCAGTACTTC
-	TRBV19	TRBJ1-4	-	CASSIDMGPNEKLFF	TGTGCCAGTAGTATAGATATGGGGCCGAATGAAAAACTGTTTTTT
-	TRBV29-1	TRBJ1-2	-	CSVPLTGIYGYTF	TGCAGCGTTCCCCTGACAGGCATCTATGGCTACACCTTC
TRBD2	TRBV7-2	TRBJ2-3	-	CASSSGTSPDTQYF	TGTGCCAGCAGCTCCGGGACTAGCCCAGATACGCAGTATTTT
-	TRBV5-1	TRBJ2-5	-	CASSLAGETQYF	TGCGCCAGCAGCTTGGCCGGAGAGACCCAGTACTTC
TRBD1	TRBV19	TRBJ1-1	-	CASKMGQVDTEAFF	TGTGCCAGTAAGATGGGACAGGTTGACACTGAAGCTTTCTTT
TRBD1	TRBV7-9	TRBJ2-7	-	CASSLAPDRDYEQYF	TGTGCCAGCAGCTTAGCGCCGGACAGGGACTACGAGCAGTACTTC
TRBD1	TRBV6-2/TRBV6-3	TRBJ1-1	-	CASSRPGQVNTEAFF	TGTGCCAGCAGTAGACCGGGACAGGTGAACACTGAAGCTTTCTTT
-	TRBV6-1	TRBJ1-1	-	CASSEIRDMNTEAFF	TGTGCCAGCAGTGAGATTCGGGACATGAACACTGAAGCTTTCTTT
-	TRBV7-2	TRBJ1-2	once	CASSPRDMNGYTF	TGTGCCAGCAGCCCCCGGGACATGAACGGCTACACCTTC
TRBD2	TRBV9	TRBJ2-1	-	CASSVVVGLAGRNEQFF	TGTGCCAGCAGCGTAGTCGTTGGACTAGCGGGGAGGAATGAGCAGTTCTTC
-	TRBV2	TRBJ2-3	-	CASSAGLSRGTDTQYF	TGTGCCAGCAGCGCCGGGTTGTCGAGGGGCACAGATACGCAGTATTTT
TRBD2	TRBV18	TRBJ2-7	-	CASSQGGLAGNYEQYF	TGTGCCAGCTCACAAGGGGGACTAGCGGGGAATTACGAGCAGTACTTC
-	TRBV6-2/TRBV6-3	TRBJ1-6	-	CASSKREKTVNSPLHF	TGTGCCAGCAGCAAAAGGGAGAAAACGGTTAATTCACCCCTCCACTTT
-	TRBV6-2/TRBV6-3	TRBJ1-2	once	CASSYSGAGGEGFYGYTF	TGTGCCAGCAGTTACTCGGGGGCGGGAGGAGAGGGCTTCTATGGCTACACCTTC
TRBD1	TRBV2	TRBJ2-1	-	CASNGQGPYYEQFF	TGTGCCAGCAATGGACAGGGGCCATATTATGAGCAGTTCTTC
-	TRBV7-9	TRBJ1-6	-	CASSLDRSSYNSPLHF	TGTGCCAGCAGCTTAGACAGGAGCTCCTATAATTCACCCCTCCACTTT
-	TRBV15	TRBJ1-6	-	CATSRDLSSYNSPLHF	TGTGCCACCAGCAGAGACTTGAGCTCCTATAATTCACCCCTCCACTTT
TRBD2	TRBV19	TRBJ2-5	-	CASSRGLAGVQETQYF	TGTGCCAGTAGTAGGGGACTAGCGGGGGTTCAAGAGACCCAGTACTTC
TRBD1	TRBV6-5	TRBJ2-1	-	CASSYKDRYNEQFF	TGTGCCAGCAGTTACAAGGACAGGTACAATGAGCAGTTCTTC
TRBD2	TRBV27	TRBJ2-3	-	CASGGLAGDTDTQYF	TGTGCCAGCGGGGGACTAGCGGGGGACACAGATACGCAGTATTTT
-	TRBV10-3	TRBJ2-1	-	CAINDRNNEQFF	TGTGCCATCAATGACAGGAACAATGAGCAGTTCTTC
TRBD1	TRBV14	TRBJ2-1	-	CASSPYRGAGVENEQFF	TGTGCCAGCAGCCCTTACAGGGGGGCCGGGGTTGAGAATGAGCAGTTCTTC
-	TRBV6-1	TRBJ2-7	-	CASSDRPVTDSYEQYF	TGTGCCAGCAGTGATAGGCCCGTGACAGATTCCTACGAGCAGTACTTC
TRBD1	TRBV7-6	TRBJ2-1	-	CASSQLTGGLNNEQFF	TGTGCCAGCAGCCAACTGACAGGGGGGCTAAACAATGAGCAGTTCTTC
TRBD1	TRBV20-1	TRBJ1-6	-	CSASARDRGAPLHF	TGCAGTGCTAGTGCTCGGGACAGGGGTGCACCCCTCCACTTT
-	TRBV7-2	TRBJ2-3	-	CASRPTVNSDTQYF	TGTGCCAGCAGACCGACAGTGAACTCGGATACGCAGTATTTT
TRBD2	TRBV5-4	TRBJ2-5	-	CASSLGLAGGTFQETQYF	TGTGCCAGCAGCTTGGGACTAGCGGGGGGGACATTCCAAGAGACCCAGTACTTC
TRBD2	TRBV3-1/TRBV3-2	TRBJ2-7	-	CASSPTSNYEQYF	TGTGCCAGCAGCCCGACTAGCAACTACGAGCAGTACTTC